The 11 T cell receptor beta chains listed next were all sequenced from one sample in a study of naive and memory T cell subsets. Ligated cDNA underwent four rounds of PCR with nested alpha and beta constant region primers and SP2. TCRdb re-analysed the 5' RACE reads in MiXCR, keeping a single row per CDR3 protein. The top ten hold almost 10% of the sample, which has roughly 56,000 distinct CDR3 sequences, 7.2% seen once. The library had UMIs added by 3' ligation of an oligonucleotide to TCR cDNA. Receptors were obtained from a male donor in good health.

V is TRBV29-1 and J is TRBJ2-1, with D possibly TRBD1 on 5 matching bases. The CDR3 is made up of 17 amino acids. Germline values: CDR1 SQVTM, CDR2 ANQGSEA. Trimming cost V 3 bases and J 4 bases, with 22 bases left between them. This CDR3 reads CSVDTVFRLGLYNEQFF. CDR3 nucleotides: TGCAGCGTTGATACTGTTTTTCGGCTGGGGCTATACAATGAGCAGTTCTTC.

This clonotype showed up many times. The V gene is TRBV9, the J gene TRBJ2-1; D uncertain. Looked up from germline, CDR1 is SGDLS and CDR2 is YYNGEE. Trimming took off 3 bases at V and 5 bases at J, with 12 bases between the two ends. The CDR3 extends over 14 amino acids. CDR3 region: CASSASEHDNEQFF. CDR3 DNA: TGTGCCAGCAGCGCCTCTGAACACGACAATGAGCAGTTCTTC. The full variable domain, with the rest looked up from reference TRBV9 and TRBJ2-1, is DSGVTQTPKHLITATGQRVTLRCSPRSGDLSVYWYQQSLDQGLQFLIQYYNGEERAKGNILERFSAQQFPDLHSELNLSSLELGDSALYFCASSASEHDNEQFFGPGTRLTVL.

This clonotype was seen at least ten times. The gene calls are TRBV6-5 and TRBJ2-5; D is undetermined. From germline, CDR1 is MNHEY and CDR2 SVGAGI. CDR3 length equals 15 residues. Between the trimmed V and J ends, which lost 0 bases and 2 bases, there was a span of 10 bases. DNA of the CDR3: TGTGCCAGCAGTTACTCGAGACCACAACAAGAGACCCAGTACTTC. It yields the protein CASSYSRPQQETQYF.

The chain combines TRBV19 with TRBJ1-2; D is uncertain. The ends were cut back, 1 base at V and 6 bases at J, with 12 bases in the middle. The germline V gene has CDR1 LNHDA and CDR2 SQIVND (reference sequence). This CDR3 spans 14 amino acids. CDR3 sequence: CASSIAPSGNGYTF. DNA for the CDR3: TGTGCCAGTAGTATAGCCCCGAGCGGGAATGGCTACACCTTC.

The table lists this clonotype with a few counts. The V gene is TRBV12-3 or TRBV12-4, the J gene TRBJ2-3; possibly TRBD1 or TRBD2 for D (5 bases each). This CDR3 is built from 14 residues. Trimming cost V 2 bases and J 4 bases, with 10 bases left between them. CDR3: CASSLNGASDTQYF. CDR3 nucleotide sequence: TGTGCCAGCAGTTTAAACGGGGCTTCAGATACGCAGTATTTT.

The rearrangement uses TRBV7-9 and TRBJ2-3; D not resolved. Looked up from germline, CDR1 is SEHNR and CDR2 is FQNEAQ (reference sequence). The CDR3 covers 12 residues. V lost 7 bases and J 4 bases, leaving 9 bases between the germline ends. The CDR3 DNA reads TGTGCCAGCACCCCTAGGGCAGATACGCAGTATTTT. Translating it yields CASTPRADTQYF.

The table lists this clonotype with many counts. V and J are TRBV3-1 and TRBJ2-1; 7 bases align to TRBD2. V trimming: 1 base; J trimming: 0 bases; junction bases outside the gene matches: 6. From germline, CDR1 is LGHDT and CDR2 YNNKEL (reference sequence). This CDR3 region has 17 residues. The CDR3 region has the DNA TGTGCCAGCAGCCAAGGGGTTACTAGCGCCTCCTACAATGAGCAGTTCTTC. It yields the protein CASSQGVTSASYNEQFF.

This clonotype was counted ten times or more. V usage is TRBV11-2 and J usage is TRBJ2-3; 11 nucleotides line up with TRBD2. This CDR3 region has 16 residues. The V segment lost 0 bases and the J segment 3 bases; nucleotides outside the gene matches: 2. Germline lookup yields CDR1 SGHAT and CDR2 FQNNGV. The CDR3 loop reads CASSLELAGATDTQYF. CDR3 sequence (DNA): TGTGCCAGCAGCTTAGAACTAGCGGGAGCGACAGATACGCAGTATTTT.

This clonotype has ten or more counts. The chain combines TRBV25-1 with TRBJ1-1; 9 nucleotides line up with TRBD1. The V gene end was trimmed by 4 bases and the J gene end by 12 bases; junction bases not matched to a gene: 6. The CDR3 consists of 12 residues. Looked up from germline, CDR1 is MGHDK and CDR2 is SYGVNS. CDR3 residues: CASSGPGQGPFF. DNA of the CDR3: TGTGCCAGCAGTGGGCCGGGACAGGGCCCTTTCTTT.

This clonotype was counted many times. The chain couples TRBV30 to TRBJ2-7; no definite D call. The CDR3 consists of 13 residues. The germline V and J ends were trimmed by 3 bases and 1 base, with 10 bases remaining between them. CDR1 is GTSNPN, CDR2 SVGIG, per germline (reference sequence). The CDR3 nucleotides are TGTGCCTGGAGCTCCATATCTTCCTACGAGCAGTACTTC. Its translation is CAWSSISSYEQYF.

The sample holds many counts of this clonotype. The V gene is TRBV12-3 or TRBV12-4, the J gene TRBJ2-3; TRBD1 might be the D (5 bases). V was clipped by 7 bases and J by 4 bases, with 15 bases between them. This CDR3 has 14 residues. CDR3 DNA: TGTGCCAGCACATCTTCGCTAGGGGCAGATACGCAGTATTTT. It translates to CASTSSLGADTQYF.